The TCR beta chain described here comes from a study of blood T cell repertoires in COVID-19. TCRdb's copy holds only in-frame clones and misses some; the assay was immunoSEQ multiplex PCR. The sample lists a few hundred thousand clones; roughly 86% were seen once. The CDR3 extends over 15 amino acids. Trimming at V came to 1 base and at J to 8 bases, leaving 6 bases not matched to a gene. Germline loops: CDR1 MGHRA, CDR2 YSYEKL. Sample: PBMCs or T cells enriched from blood (not recorded which). This receptor was identified in a man aged 18 to 30 with acute COVID-19. The V call is TRBV4-1, the J call TRBJ2-1, with 9 nucleotides matching TRBD2. The CDR3 nucleotides read TGCGCCAGCAGCCAAGTTGCGGGAGGGTTTGATGAGCAGTTCTTC. This gives the protein CASSQVAGGFDEQFF.